Below, one T cell receptor beta chain is given with its context. Its antigen is unknown. There are 15 residues in the CDR3. Trimming took 4 bases from V and 7 from J; bases not matched to a gene: 9. The germline CDR1 and CDR2 sequences are LGHDT and YNNKEL (reference sequence). The data were obtained in a study of T cell responses to AZD1222 COVID-19 vaccine. The protocol was immunoSEQ multiplex PCR, while the TCRdb copy is restricted to in-frame clones and leaves out a portion. The repertoire holds roughly 120,000 clones, with 70% to 85% as singletons. Findings and caveats of the study: Spike was spanned by vaccine-associated CD4 TCRs, with dominance at 160-218 and 743-854. Baseline seropositivity characterized only a handful of AZD1222 recipients.

The sequencing used peripheral blood, collected on day 0 of AZD1222 vaccination. The clonotype was recovered from an adult in good health. The gene calls are TRBV3-1 (or the pseudogene TRBV3-2) and TRBJ2-3; 9 positions agree with TRBD2. The DNA for the CDR3 is TGTGCCAGCAGCCCGGTTCTAGCGGGGACTAATACGCAGTATTTT. This gives the protein CASSPVLAGTNTQYF.